This entry features one T cell receptor beta chain sequence. This specimen belongs to a study of control samples from healthy donors and cancer patients. Profiling relied on immunoSEQ multiplex PCR, and the TCRdb table lists in-frame clones only, not all of them. The profile shows approximately 160,000 clones, about 94% of them singletons. The TCR comes from a woman aged 55-70 years in good health. Sequenced sample: blood.

This CDR3 is CASSLDSGGEFF. The CDR3 DNA sequence: TGTGCCAGCAGCTTGGATAGCGGGGGGGAGTTCTTC. The J gene is TRBJ2-1, the V gene TRBV7-2; 11 bases fit TRBD2. Germline V gene lookup returns CDR1 SGHTA and CDR2 FQGNSA. The J segment lost 14 bases and the V segment lost 3 bases, leaving 3 bases of the junction unmatched. The CDR3 contains 12 residues. The variable domain in full, with the rest retrieved from reference TRBV7-2 and TRBJ2-1, is GAGVSQSPSNKVTEKGKDVELRCDPISGHTALYWYRQSLGQGLEFLIYFQGNSAPDKSGLPSDRFSAERTGGSVSTLTIQRTQQEDSAVYLCASSLDSGGEFFGPGTRLTVL.